These 7 T cell receptor beta chains came from one sample sequenced in a study of CD8 T cells in ankylosing spondylitis. Overall study results and limits: Blood of patients with ankylosing spondylitis appeared to be characterized by a TCR beta motif of 8 or 9 highly homologous variants.

These receptors have no known antigen. TCRdb re-called the 5' RACE reads with MiXCR, one entry per CDR3 protein. The table records fewer than 550,000 distinct CDR3 sequences, about 5.4% of them present only once. What was sequenced was blood, either unsorted or a sorted T cell fraction (not recorded which). These receptors originate from a male donor with ankylosing spondylitis.

This clonotype was detected many times. The chain has TRBV7-2 and TRBJ2-7; unclear D gene. This CDR3 has 16 residues. Trimming pared 1 base from V and 0 bases from J, leaving 13 bases between. The germline V gene encodes CDR1 SGHTA and CDR2 FQGNSA. CDR3 sequence: CASSLVTLYTSYEQYF. The DNA for the CDR3 is TGTGCCAGCAGCTTAGTAACCCTTTATACCTCCTACGAGCAGTACTTC.

Here the CDR3 DNA reads TGTGCCAGCCGTAAGGGTGGCAGGAGTTACGCCTATGGCTACACCTTC. Protein: CASRKGGRSYAYGYTF. This rearrangement joins TRBV6-2 or TRBV6-3 to TRBJ1-2, with D uncertain. CDR3 length: 16 amino acids. The V gene's germline CDR1 is MNHEY and CDR2 SVGEGT. Trimming left V 8 bases short and J 4 bases short, with 23 bases between.

This clonotype occurred many times. The V call is TRBV20-1, the J call TRBJ2-2; possibly TRBD2 for D (6 bases). Between the trimmed V and J ends, which lost 2 bases and 6 bases, there was a span of 19 bases. The germline V gene has CDR1 DFQATT and CDR2 SNEGSKA (reference sequence). The CDR3 extends over 16 amino acids. CDR3 in DNA: TGCAGTGCTAGACGTCGGGGGACCCCGGGCTCCGGGGAGCTGTTTTTT. Translation: CSARRRGTPGSGELFF.

This clonotype was picked up many times. The chain employs TRBV20-1 and TRBJ2-7; 11 bases agree with TRBD2. The CDR3 has 15 amino acids. CDR1 is DFQATT, CDR2 SNEGSKA, per germline (reference sequence). V lost 4 bases, J lost 6 bases, and 11 bases stayed unmatched. The CDR3 loop is CSATLPTSGKVEQYF. Here the CDR3 DNA reads TGCAGTGCTACCCTTCCGACTAGCGGGAAGGTCGAGCAGTACTTC.

Notes on this clonotype: A single base separates this from a much larger clone, so it may be a read error. J is TRBJ1-1 and V is TRBV7-2; D unclear. The CDR3 length is 15 residues. Germline V gene lookup returns CDR1 SGHTA and CDR2 FQGNSA. V was pared by 5 bases and J by 0 bases, with 13 bases between. In nucleotides, the CDR3 is TGTGCCAGCAGCCCCCAGGACGCTATGAACACTGAAGCTTTCTTT. It is translated as CASSPQDAMNTEAFF.

This clonotype was observed a handful of times. The chain is built from TRBV13 and TRBJ2-3, with 15 nucleotides matching TRBD2. The length of the CDR3 is 17 residues. CDR1 PRHDT and CDR2 FYEKMQ come from the germline V gene (reference sequence). The ends lost 4 bases at V and 3 bases at J; junction bases unmatched: 5. This chain's CDR3 is CASSSWTSGGATDTQYF. CDR3 in DNA: TGTGCCAGCAGCTCCTGGACTAGCGGGGGGGCAACAGATACGCAGTATTTT. The entire variable domain, with the rest obtained from reference TRBV13 and TRBJ2-3, is as follows: AAGVIQSPRHLIKEKRETATLKCYPIPRHDTVYWYQQGPGQDPQFLISFYEKMQSDKGSIPDRFSAQQFSDYHSELNMSSLELGDSALYFCASSSWTSGGATDTQYFGPGTRLTVL.

This clonotype was detected ten times or more. The chain has TRBV20-1 and TRBJ1-1; 7 bases agree with TRBD1. Germline lookup yields CDR1 DFQATT and CDR2 SNEGSKA (reference sequence). The CDR3 runs 14 residues. V shed 6 bases, J shed 0 bases, and the junction held 7 bases outside the gene matches. CDR3 in amino acids: CSALTGPMNTEAFF. The CDR3, as DNA: TGCAGTGCGCTGACAGGGCCAATGAACACTGAAGCTTTCTTT.